The rows below give T cell receptor beta chains drawn from one sample of a study of cytomegalovirus exposure and HLA in healthy donors. Using immunoSEQ multiplex PCR, the repertoire was profiled, and TCRdb retains in-frame clones only, with some absent. This sample carries about 150,000 clones, more than 75% of them seen once, and the ten largest clones take about 2.3%. Sequenced input: PBMCs. The receptors were sampled from a woman aged 18 to 35 in good health and CMV-seronegative. Both conserved end residues are part of each CDR3. Each record gives: J gene, D gene, V gene, clone size, CDR3 DNA, CDR3 protein. D genes are given only for firm matches. Some rows have no size entry. The others give once, few or many, or a class for an expanded clone.

TRBJ2-7	TRBD1	TRBV7-8	-	TGTGCCAGCAGCTCTCGACAGGGTTTAGTCGAGCAGTACTTC	CASSSRQGLVEQYF
TRBJ1-4	-	TRBV5-4	-	TGTGCCAGCAGCCCGATGGATCAGGGGGAAAAACTGTTTTTT	CASSPMDQGEKLFF
TRBJ2-3	-	TRBV13	few	TGTGCCAGCAGCCAACCCGGAGAGGATACGCAGTATTTT	CASSQPGEDTQYF
TRBJ2-5	-	TRBV11-3	-	TGTGCCAGCAGCTTGGGGGCCCAAGAGACCCAGTACTTC	CASSLGAQETQYF
TRBJ1-5	-	TRBV11-2	once	TGTGCCAGCAGCTTAGAGGCAGGGGCCTATCAGCCCCAGCATTTT	CASSLEAGAYQPQHF
TRBJ1-6	TRBD1	TRBV6-4	once	TGTGCCAGCAGTCGGGACAGGGACTCACCCCTCCACTTT	CASSRDRDSPLHF
TRBJ2-2	-	TRBV5-1	-	TGCGCCAGCAGCGTGGGTACACAGTTCACCGGGGAGCTGTTTTTT	CASSVGTQFTGELFF
TRBJ1-4	-	TRBV27	-	TGTGCCAGCAGGGGGGACTGGATCCCCGGAAAACTGTTTTTT	CASRGDWIPGKLFF
TRBJ1-2	TRBD1	TRBV6-5	-	TGTGCCAGCAGCGACCCAGGGACAGGGAAATATGGCTACACCTTC	CASSDPGTGKYGYTF
TRBJ2-3	TRBD1	TRBV4-2	-	TGTGCCAGCAGCCAAGAACAGGGGGGCCTCACAGATACGCAGTATTTT	CASSQEQGGLTDTQYF
TRBJ1-6	-	TRBV28	-	TGTGCCAGCAGTTTGGTTCCGCGACTCGGCTCACCCCTCCACTTT	CASSLVPRLGSPLHF
TRBJ2-5	TRBD2	TRBV5-1	-	TGCGCCAGCAGCTCCGGAGCGGGGGGGCGGGAGACCCAGTACTTC	CASSSGAGGRETQYF
TRBJ2-1	-	TRBV6-6	once	TGTGCCAGCACCCCTGGGGGAGGGGGGGCCTACAATGAGCAGTTCTTC	CASTPGGGGAYNEQFF
TRBJ2-7	TRBD2	TRBV6-5	-	TGTGCCATTGGGACTAGCGCGTACGAGCAGTACTTC	CAIGTSAYEQYF
TRBJ2-7	TRBD1	TRBV28	-	TGTGCCAGCAGTCCAACCGGGACAGTTCTCTACGAGCAGTACTTC	CASSPTGTVLYEQYF
TRBJ2-4	TRBD1	TRBV7-2	-	TGTGCCAGCAGCCTCGGGACAGGGGGCGCCAAAAACATTCAGTACTTC	CASSLGTGGAKNIQYF
TRBJ2-7	-	TRBV18	-	TGTGCCAGCTCGGGAAGCGGGTCCTACGAGCAGTACTTC	CASSGSGSYEQYF
TRBJ2-7	TRBD2	TRBV6-5	-	TGTGCCAGCAGTACCCCCGGGACTAGCCGGTACGAGCAGTACTTC	CASSTPGTSRYEQYF
TRBJ1-5	TRBD1	TRBV10-3	-	TGTGCCATCAGTGAGTCCGACAGGGGTCAGCCCCAGCATTTT	CAISESDRGQPQHF
TRBJ1-2	TRBD1	TRBV28	-	TGTGCCAGCAGCTCGGGACAGACTCCGTATGGCTACACCTTC	CASSSGQTPYGYTF
TRBJ2-7	TRBD1	TRBV11-2	-	TGTGCCAGCAGCTTAGCGGGACAGGGGGCCCACGAGCAGTACTTC	CASSLAGQGAHEQYF
TRBJ2-7	TRBD2	TRBV7-2	-	TGTGCCAGCAGCTCATTAGCGGGAGGGAGAAACGAGCAGTACTTC	CASSSLAGGRNEQYF
TRBJ2-2	TRBD2	TRBV15	few	TGTGCCACCAGCAGAGAAGCGGGGGGCACCGGGGAGCTGTTTTTT	CATSREAGGTGELFF
TRBJ2-3	-	TRBV5-1	-	TGCGCCAGCAGCTTGGGGGTGCTAGCGAAGTTCACAGATACGCAGTATTTT	CASSLGVLAKFTDTQYF
TRBJ2-5	-	TRBV28	few	TGTGCCAGCAGTTTGCTCCAGGAGACCCAGTACTTC	CASSLLQETQYF
TRBJ2-7	TRBD2	TRBV27	-	TGTGCCAGCAGAGGACTAGCGGGACTCGACGAGCAGTACTTC	CASRGLAGLDEQYF
TRBJ1-2	TRBD1	TRBV29-1	-	TGCAGCGCCGAGACAGGGCGCGGCTACACCTTC	CSAETGRGYTF
TRBJ2-7	TRBD2	TRBV28	-	TGTGCCAGCAGTTTTCGGCTAGCGGGCCCATTCTACGAGCAGTACTTC	CASSFRLAGPFYEQYF
TRBJ2-3	TRBD1	TRBV5-1	-	TGCGCCAGCAGCGAAGGGACAGAGGGTACGCAGTATTTT	CASSEGTEGTQYF
TRBJ2-1	TRBD1	TRBV27	-	TGTGCCAGCAGTTTAACGGGACAGGGGGCTAATGAGCAGTTCTTC	CASSLTGQGANEQFF
TRBJ2-1	TRBD1	TRBV5-1	-	TGCGCCAGCAGCATCGAGGGACAGGAGGATGAGCAGTTCTTC	CASSIEGQEDEQFF
TRBJ1-2	-	TRBV4-1	few	TGCGCCAGCAGCCGCCCGGACATTAACTATGGCTACACCTTC	CASSRPDINYGYTF
TRBJ1-2	TRBD1	TRBV10-3	-	TGTGCCATTCAGGTGGTCAGGGGGTTATTCGGTAATGGCTACACCTTC	CAIQVVRGLFGNGYTF
TRBJ2-2	TRBD1	TRBV7-9	-	TGTGCCAGCAGCAAACAGGGGTTCGAGAACACCGGGGAGCTGTTTTTT	CASSKQGFENTGELFF
TRBJ2-3	TRBD2	TRBV27	-	TGTGCCAGCAGTTTGACTAGCGGCAGCACAGATACGCAGTATTTT	CASSLTSGSTDTQYF
TRBJ1-2	TRBD1	TRBV19	few	TGTGCCAGTGGGGGTACAGGGGCCACCGTCTATGGCTACACCTTC	CASGGTGATVYGYTF
TRBJ1-1	-	TRBV4-3	-	TGCGCCAGCAGCCTAAGCAACAGGGACCTGAACACTGAAGCTTTCTTT	CASSLSNRDLNTEAFF
TRBJ1-5	-	TRBV6-5	-	TGTGCCAGCAGTCGATCTGGCGGGTTCAATCAGCCCCAGCATTTT	CASSRSGGFNQPQHF
TRBJ2-1	TRBD1	TRBV27	-	TGTGCCAGCAGTTTGAAAACCGGGACAGGGAGGCGGCAGTTCTTC	CASSLKTGTGRRQFF
TRBJ1-2	TRBD1	TRBV6-5	-	TGTGCCAGCAGAAGGGGGCTAGAAGGCTACACCTTC	CASRRGLEGYTF
TRBJ2-2	-	TRBV6-1	-	TGTGCCAGCAGTCCTCTTGACTCGGGCGGGGAGCTGTTTTTT	CASSPLDSGGELFF
TRBJ1-5	TRBD1	TRBV6-6	-	TGTGCCAGCAGTTTTACTTCAGGGGGGACAAATCAGCCCCAGCATTTT	CASSFTSGGTNQPQHF
TRBJ1-2	TRBD1	TRBV5-6	-	TGTGCCAGCAGGTCACAGGGGGGGTTTGGAGGCTACACCTTC	CASRSQGGFGGYTF
TRBJ2-3	TRBD2	TRBV25-1	once	TGTGCCAGCAGTGAAGGCGGGCTAGCGGGGGGAGGAGATACGCAGTATTTT	CASSEGGLAGGGDTQYF
TRBJ1-3	-	TRBV5-5	-	TGTGCCAGCAGCTTGGGACATACTGGAAACACCATATATTTT	CASSLGHTGNTIYF
TRBJ2-7	-	TRBV14	few	TGTGCCAGCAGCCGAAAACAGTACGAGCAGTACTTC	CASSRKQYEQYF
TRBJ2-3	-	TRBV18	-	TGTGCCAGCTCAATGGGACTCACAGATACGCAGTATTTT	CASSMGLTDTQYF
TRBJ1-5	TRBD1	TRBV19	-	TGTGCCAGTAGTATTTTCCACCAGGGGGATCAGCCCCAGCATTTT	CASSIFHQGDQPQHF
TRBJ2-1	TRBD2	TRBV28	-	TGTGCCAGCAGTTTAGCGGGGGATGAGCAGTTCTTC	CASSLAGDEQFF
TRBJ1-3	-	TRBV11-1	-	TGTGCCAGCAGCGCGTACAGGGAGAGCTCTGGAAACACCATATATTTT	CASSAYRESSGNTIYF
TRBJ2-7	TRBD2	TRBV28	once	TGTGCCAGCAGTTCCGGCATAGTAGCGGGAGTCGAGCAGTACTTC	CASSSGIVAGVEQYF
TRBJ2-1	TRBD2	TRBV27	-	TGTGCCAGCAGGTGGGGGGGGACCTACAATGAGCAGTTCTTC	CASRWGGTYNEQFF
TRBJ2-5	-	TRBV19	-	TGTGCCAGTACGAGCCATTCTCAAGAGACCCAGTACTTC	CASTSHSQETQYF